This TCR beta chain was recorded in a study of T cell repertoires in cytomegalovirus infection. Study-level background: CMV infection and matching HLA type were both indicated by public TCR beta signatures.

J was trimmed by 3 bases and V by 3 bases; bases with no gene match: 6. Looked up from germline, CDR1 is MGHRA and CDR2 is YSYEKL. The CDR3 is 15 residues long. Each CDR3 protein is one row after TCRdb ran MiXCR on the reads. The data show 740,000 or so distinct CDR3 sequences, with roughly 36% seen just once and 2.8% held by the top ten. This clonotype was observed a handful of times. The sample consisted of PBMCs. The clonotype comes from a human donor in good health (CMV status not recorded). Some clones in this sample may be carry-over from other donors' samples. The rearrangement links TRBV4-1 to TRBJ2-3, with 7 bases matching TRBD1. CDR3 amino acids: CASSHAGTVTDTQYF. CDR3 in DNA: TGCGCCAGCAGCCATGCCGGGACAGTTACAGATACGCAGTATTTT.